A selection of T cell receptor beta chains follows, all from one sample in a study of T cell repertoires in cytomegalovirus infection. TCRdb re-derived calls from the reads in MiXCR, one entry per CDR3 protein. The table records some 500,000 distinct CDR3 sequences, over 35% of them present only once. These receptors lack a known antigen. The specimen comprised cultured PBMCs, sampled from culture after CMV antigen stimulation. Receptor source: a human donor in good health (CMV status not recorded). Some clones in this sample may be carry-over from other donors' samples. CDR3s include the opening cysteine and the closing phenylalanine or tryptophan. The order of the fields is D gene, V gene, J gene, CDR3 length, clone size, CDR3 DNA, CDR3 protein. A D gene is named only where the DNA matches it firmly. The size entry is marked missing in some rows and otherwise reads once, few, many or a size class.

D gene: -; V gene: TRBV5-4; J gene: TRBJ2-3; CDR3 length: 13; clone size: many; CDR3 DNA: TGTGCCAGCAGTGAACGGTCAACAAATACGCAGTATTTT; CDR3 protein: CASSERSTNTQYF
D gene: -; V gene: TRBV5-4; J gene: TRBJ1-3; CDR3 length: 14; clone size: few; CDR3 DNA: TGTGCCAGCAGCTATCAGGGGCCCGGAAACACCATATATTTT; CDR3 protein: CASSYQGPGNTIYF
D gene: TRBD2; V gene: TRBV20-1; J gene: TRBJ2-3; CDR3 length: 19; clone size: -; CDR3 DNA: TGCAGTGCTAGAAGAGACCTCGTTATTAGCGGGGAATTTGCAGATACGCAGTATTTT; CDR3 protein: CSARRDLVISGEFADTQYF
D gene: TRBD2; V gene: TRBV7-7; J gene: TRBJ2-1; CDR3 length: 11; clone size: -; CDR3 DNA: TGTGCCAGCGCGGCGGGGGGGGAGCAGTTCTTC; CDR3 protein: CASAAGGEQFF
D gene: -; V gene: TRBV20-1; J gene: TRBJ2-1; CDR3 length: 14; clone size: -; CDR3 DNA: TGCAGTGCTAGACAACAGGGAAATGGCAATGAGCAGTTCTTC; CDR3 protein: CSARQQGNGNEQFF
D gene: -; V gene: TRBV12-3/TRBV12-4; J gene: TRBJ1-1; CDR3 length: 12; clone size: -; CDR3 DNA: TGTGCCAGCAGCTCCCGGGGCACTGAAGCTTTCTTT; CDR3 protein: CASSSRGTEAFF
D gene: -; V gene: TRBV7-2; J gene: TRBJ1-5; CDR3 length: 15; clone size: many; CDR3 DNA: TGTGCCAGCAGCCCAGAGGGCGGCCTTTATCAGCCCCAGCATTTT; CDR3 protein: CASSPEGGLYQPQHF
D gene: TRBD2; V gene: TRBV7-2; J gene: TRBJ2-7; CDR3 length: 15; clone size: -; CDR3 DNA: TGTGCCAGCAACCCCGGACTAGCGAGCTCCTACGAGCAGTACTTC; CDR3 protein: CASNPGLASSYEQYF
D gene: -; V gene: TRBV7-2; J gene: TRBJ2-5; CDR3 length: 14; clone size: -; CDR3 DNA: TGTGCCAGCAGCCCGCGACTTAGCGCAGAGACCCAGTACTTC; CDR3 protein: CASSPRLSAETQYF
D gene: -; V gene: TRBV6-8; J gene: TRBJ2-7; CDR3 length: 16; clone size: -; CDR3 DNA: TGTGCCAGCGCGAGGGACCACCGGGACATATCCTACGAGCAGTACTTC; CDR3 protein: CASARDHRDISYEQYF
D gene: -; V gene: TRBV7-2; J gene: TRBJ1-1; CDR3 length: 18; clone size: few; CDR3 DNA: TGTGCCAGCAGCCCTCATAGCTGGGCCTACAAGGGGGACACTGAAGCTTTCTTT; CDR3 protein: CASSPHSWAYKGDTEAFF
D gene: -; V gene: TRBV19; J gene: TRBJ1-1; CDR3 length: 12; clone size: few; CDR3 DNA: TGTGCCAGTAGTATACGGGGGACTGAAGCTTTCTTT; CDR3 protein: CASSIRGTEAFF
D gene: -; V gene: TRBV7-4; J gene: TRBJ2-6; CDR3 length: 15; clone size: -; CDR3 DNA: TGTGCCAGCAGCAAACAGGCCTCTGGGGCCAACGTCCTGACTTTC; CDR3 protein: CASSKQASGANVLTF
D gene: -; V gene: TRBV4-3; J gene: TRBJ2-7; CDR3 length: 18; clone size: -; CDR3 DNA: TGCGCCAGCAGCCAAGATAGAGCCGAACTAGGAGCCTTCTACGAGCAGTACTTC; CDR3 protein: CASSQDRAELGAFYEQYF